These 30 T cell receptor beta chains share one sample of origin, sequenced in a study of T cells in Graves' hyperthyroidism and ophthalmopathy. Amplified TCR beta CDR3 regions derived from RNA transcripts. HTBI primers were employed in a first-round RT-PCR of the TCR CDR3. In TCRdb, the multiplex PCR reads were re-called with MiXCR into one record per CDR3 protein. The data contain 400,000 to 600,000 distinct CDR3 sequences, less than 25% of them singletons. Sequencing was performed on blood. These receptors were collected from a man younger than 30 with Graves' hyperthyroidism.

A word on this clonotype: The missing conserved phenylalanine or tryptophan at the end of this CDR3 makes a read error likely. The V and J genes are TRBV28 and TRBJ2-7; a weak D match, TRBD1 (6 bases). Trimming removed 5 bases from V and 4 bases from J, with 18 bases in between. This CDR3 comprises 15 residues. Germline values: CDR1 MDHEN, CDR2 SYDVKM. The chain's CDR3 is CASSKTGDRFYEQYY. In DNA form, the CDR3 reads TGTGCCAGCAGTAAGACAGGAGACCGATTTTACGAGCAGTACTAC.

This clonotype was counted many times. As DNA, the CDR3 is TGTGCCAGCAGTGACCCTTCCACAGGGACTGAAGCTTTCTTT. Its protein product is CASSDPSTGTEAFF. This sequence joins TRBV6-1 and TRBJ1-1; D perhaps matches TRBD1 (6 bases). From germline, CDR1 is MNHNS and CDR2 SASEGT. This CDR3 spans 14 amino acids. V lost 3 bases, J lost 5 bases, and 13 bases lay in between.

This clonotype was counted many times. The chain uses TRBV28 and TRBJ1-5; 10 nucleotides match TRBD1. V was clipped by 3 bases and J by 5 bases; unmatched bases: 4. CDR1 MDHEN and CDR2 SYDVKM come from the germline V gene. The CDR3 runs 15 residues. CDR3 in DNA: TGTGCCAGCAGTTTGCCGGGACAGGGGTATCAGCCCCAGCATTTT. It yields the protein CASSLPGQGYQPQHF.

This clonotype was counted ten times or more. In DNA, the CDR3 is TGTGCCACCAGCACCGGGGAAGGCGGGGAGCTGTTTTTT. Its protein product is CATSTGEGGELFF. The chain uses TRBV15 and TRBJ2-2; maybe TRBD2 (5 bases). Germline V gene lookup returns CDR1 LNHNV and CDR2 YYDKDF (reference sequence). The CDR3 sequence is 13 residues long. V was pared by 4 bases and J by 7 bases, with 10 bases between.

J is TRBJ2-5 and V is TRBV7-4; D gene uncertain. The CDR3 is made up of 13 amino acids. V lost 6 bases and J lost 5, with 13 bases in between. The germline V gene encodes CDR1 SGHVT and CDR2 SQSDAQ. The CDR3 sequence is CASSSDGIETQYF. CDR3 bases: TGTGCCAGCAGTTCCGATGGGATTGAGACCCAGTACTTC.

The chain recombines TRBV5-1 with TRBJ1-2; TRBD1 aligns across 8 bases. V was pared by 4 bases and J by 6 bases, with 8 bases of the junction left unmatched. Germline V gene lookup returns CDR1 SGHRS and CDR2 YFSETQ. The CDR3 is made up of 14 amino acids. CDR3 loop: CASSPGTGVNGYTF. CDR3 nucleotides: TGCGCCAGCAGCCCCGGGACAGGAGTTAATGGCTACACCTTC.

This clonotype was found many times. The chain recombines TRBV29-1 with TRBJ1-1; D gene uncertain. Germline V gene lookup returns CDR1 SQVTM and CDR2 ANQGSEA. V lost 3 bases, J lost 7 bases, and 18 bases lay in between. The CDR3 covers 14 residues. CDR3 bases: TGCAGCGTTGACGAACACCAAAACTCACGTGAAGCTTTCTTT. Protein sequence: CSVDEHQNSREAFF.

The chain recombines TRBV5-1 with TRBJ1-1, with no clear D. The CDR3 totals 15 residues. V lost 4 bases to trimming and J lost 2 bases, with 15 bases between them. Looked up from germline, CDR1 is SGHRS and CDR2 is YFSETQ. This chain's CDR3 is CASSPEVWDNTEAFF. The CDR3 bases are TGCGCCAGCAGCCCGGAGGTCTGGGATAACACTGAAGCTTTCTTT.

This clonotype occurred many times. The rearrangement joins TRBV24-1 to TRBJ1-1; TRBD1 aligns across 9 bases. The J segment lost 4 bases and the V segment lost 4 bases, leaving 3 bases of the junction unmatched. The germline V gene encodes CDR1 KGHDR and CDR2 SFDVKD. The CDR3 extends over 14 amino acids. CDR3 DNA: TGTGCCACCAGTGAGCGGACAGGGGTCACTGAAGCTTTCTTT. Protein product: CATSERTGVTEAFF.

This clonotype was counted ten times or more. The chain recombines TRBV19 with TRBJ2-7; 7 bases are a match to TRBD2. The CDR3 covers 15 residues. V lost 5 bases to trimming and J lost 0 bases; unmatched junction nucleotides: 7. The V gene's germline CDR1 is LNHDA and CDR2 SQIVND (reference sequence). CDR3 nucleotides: TGTGCCAGTAGTCCCGCCGGGAGGCTCTCCTACGAGCAGTACTTC. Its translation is CASSPAGRLSYEQYF.

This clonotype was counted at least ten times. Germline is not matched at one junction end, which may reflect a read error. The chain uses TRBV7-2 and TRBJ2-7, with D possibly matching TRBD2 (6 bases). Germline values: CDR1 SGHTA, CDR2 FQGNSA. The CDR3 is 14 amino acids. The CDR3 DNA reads TGCGCCAGCAGCTTGTACGGGGGAACCTACGAGCAGTACTTC. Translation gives CASSLYGGTYEQYF.

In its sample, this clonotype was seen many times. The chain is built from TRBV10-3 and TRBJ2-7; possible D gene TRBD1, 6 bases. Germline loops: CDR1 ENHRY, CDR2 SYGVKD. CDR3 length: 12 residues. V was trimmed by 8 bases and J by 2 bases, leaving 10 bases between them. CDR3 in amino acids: CAIRDMTYEQYF. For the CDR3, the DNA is TGTGCCATCCGGGACATGACCTACGAGCAGTACTTC.

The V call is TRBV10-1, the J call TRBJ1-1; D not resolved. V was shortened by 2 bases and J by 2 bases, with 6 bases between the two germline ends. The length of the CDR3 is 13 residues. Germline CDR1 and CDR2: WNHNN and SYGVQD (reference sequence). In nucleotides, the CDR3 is TGCGCCAGCAGTGAGGACTATAACACTGAAGCTTTCTTT. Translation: CASSEDYNTEAFF.

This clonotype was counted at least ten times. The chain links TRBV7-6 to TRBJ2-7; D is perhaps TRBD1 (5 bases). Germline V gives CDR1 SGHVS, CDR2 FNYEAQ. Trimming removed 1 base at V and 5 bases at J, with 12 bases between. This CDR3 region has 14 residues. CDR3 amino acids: CASSLGPGRDEQYF. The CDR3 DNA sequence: TGTGCCAGCAGCTTAGGGCCGGGCAGGGACGAGCAGTACTTC.

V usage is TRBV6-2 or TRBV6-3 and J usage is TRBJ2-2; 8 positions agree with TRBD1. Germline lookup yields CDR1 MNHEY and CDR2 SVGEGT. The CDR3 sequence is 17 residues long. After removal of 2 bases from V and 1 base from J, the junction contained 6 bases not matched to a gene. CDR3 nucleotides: TGTGCCAGCAGTTACCTCCGGGACAGGCGGAACACCGGGGAGCTGTTTTTT. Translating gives CASSYLRDRRNTGELFF.

The CDR3, as DNA: TGTGCCAGCAGTTACAATCTGGCAGCGAACACCGGGGAGCTGTTTTTT. Protein sequence: CASSYNLAANTGELFF. This chain links TRBV6-5 with TRBJ2-2; D gene uncertain. Trimming cost V 2 bases and J 0 bases, with 10 bases left between them. CDR3 length equals 16 residues. Germline V CDR1 and CDR2: MNHEY, SVGAGI.

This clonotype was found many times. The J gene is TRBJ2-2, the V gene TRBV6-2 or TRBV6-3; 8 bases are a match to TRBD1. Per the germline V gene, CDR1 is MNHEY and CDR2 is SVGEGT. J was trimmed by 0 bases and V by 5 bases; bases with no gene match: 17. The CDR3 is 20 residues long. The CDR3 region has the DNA TGTGCCAGCAGTCAGAGGGACTGGACAGGGACCCTTTCGAACACCGGGGAGCTGTTTTTT. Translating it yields CASSQRDWTGTLSNTGELFF.

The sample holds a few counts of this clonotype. CDR3 coding DNA: TGTGCCAGCAGTCGTATGCGGGGATTTGGCGGCTACACCTTC. Translated, it gives CASSRMRGFGGYTF. V usage is TRBV28 and J usage is TRBJ1-2, with D uncertain. CDR1 and CDR2 (germline): MDHEN, SYDVKM. The CDR3 contains 14 residues. V was pared by 5 bases and J by 8 bases, with 18 bases between.

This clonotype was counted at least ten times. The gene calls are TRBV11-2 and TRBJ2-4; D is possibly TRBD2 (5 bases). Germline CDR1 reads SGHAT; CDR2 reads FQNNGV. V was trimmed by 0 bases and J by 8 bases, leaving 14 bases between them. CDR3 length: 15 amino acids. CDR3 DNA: TGTGCCAGCAGCTTAGATAGAGGAGGCCGAGACATTCAGTACTTC. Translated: CASSLDRGGRDIQYF.

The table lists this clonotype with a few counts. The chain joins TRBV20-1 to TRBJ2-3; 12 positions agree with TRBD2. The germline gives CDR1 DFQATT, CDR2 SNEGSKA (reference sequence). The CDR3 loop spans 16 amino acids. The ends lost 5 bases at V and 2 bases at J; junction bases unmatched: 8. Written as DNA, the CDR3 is TGCAGTGCTCAGACTAGCGGGGGCTTTTTCACAGATACGCAGTATTTT. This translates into CSAQTSGGFFTDTQYF.

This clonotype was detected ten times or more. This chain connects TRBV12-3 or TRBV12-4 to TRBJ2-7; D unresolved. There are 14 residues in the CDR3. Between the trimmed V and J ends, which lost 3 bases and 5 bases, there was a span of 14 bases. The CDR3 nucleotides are TGTGCCAGCAGTTTCACCTTAATTGACAACGAGCAGTACTTC. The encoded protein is CASSFTLIDNEQYF.

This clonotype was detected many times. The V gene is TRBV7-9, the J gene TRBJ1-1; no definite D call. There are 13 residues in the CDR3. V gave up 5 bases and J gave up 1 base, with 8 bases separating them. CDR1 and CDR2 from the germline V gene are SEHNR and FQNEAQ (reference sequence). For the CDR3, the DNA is TGTGCCAGCAGCGGCTCAAAGAACACTGAAGCTTTCTTT. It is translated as CASSGSKNTEAFF.

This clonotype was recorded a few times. As DNA, the CDR3 is TGCGCCACACAAACCGGGACGGGAGCGAACACCGGGGAGCTGTTTTTT. Protein: CATQTGTGANTGELFF. The chain employs TRBV5-1 and TRBJ2-2; possibly TRBD2 for D (6 bases). Germline CDR1 SGHRS, CDR2 YFSETQ. There are 16 residues in the CDR3. V was trimmed by 9 bases and J by 0 bases, leaving 18 bases between them.

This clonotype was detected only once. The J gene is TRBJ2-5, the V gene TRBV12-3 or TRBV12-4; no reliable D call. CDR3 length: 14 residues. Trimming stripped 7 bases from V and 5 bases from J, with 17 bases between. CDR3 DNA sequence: TGTGCCAGCACTCGATGGGCGACCGGGGAGACCCAGTACTTC. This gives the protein CASTRWATGETQYF.

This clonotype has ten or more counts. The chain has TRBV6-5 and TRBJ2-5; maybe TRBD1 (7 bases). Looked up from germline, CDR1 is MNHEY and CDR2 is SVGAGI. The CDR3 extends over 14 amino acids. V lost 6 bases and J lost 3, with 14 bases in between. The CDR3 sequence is CASRPTGEEETQYF. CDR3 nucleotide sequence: TGTGCCAGCAGACCAACAGGGGAGGAAGAGACCCAGTACTTC.

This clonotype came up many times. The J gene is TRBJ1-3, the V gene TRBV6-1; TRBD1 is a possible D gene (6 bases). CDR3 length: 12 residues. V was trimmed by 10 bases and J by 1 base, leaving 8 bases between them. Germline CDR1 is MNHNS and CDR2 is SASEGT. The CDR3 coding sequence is TGTGCCAAACAGGGTTCTGGAAACACCATATATTTT. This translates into CAKQGSGNTIYF.

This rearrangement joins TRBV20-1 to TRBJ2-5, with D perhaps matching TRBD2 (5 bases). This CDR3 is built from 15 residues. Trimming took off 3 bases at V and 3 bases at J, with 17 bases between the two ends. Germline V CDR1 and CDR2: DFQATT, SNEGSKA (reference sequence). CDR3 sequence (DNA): TGCAGTGCTAGGGACTCGGCGGGTCTGGAAGAGACCCAGTACTTC. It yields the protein CSARDSAGLEETQYF.

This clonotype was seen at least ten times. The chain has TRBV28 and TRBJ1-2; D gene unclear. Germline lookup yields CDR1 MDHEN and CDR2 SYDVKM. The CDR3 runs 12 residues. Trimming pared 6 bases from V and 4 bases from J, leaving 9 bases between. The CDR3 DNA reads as TGTGCCAGCAGCTATAACCGCTATGGCTACACCTTC. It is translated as CASSYNRYGYTF.

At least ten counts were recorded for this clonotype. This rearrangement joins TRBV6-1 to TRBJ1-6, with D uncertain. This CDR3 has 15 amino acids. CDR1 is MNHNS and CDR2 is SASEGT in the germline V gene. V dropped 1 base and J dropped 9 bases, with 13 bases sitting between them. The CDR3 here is CASSEGSGEVSPLHF. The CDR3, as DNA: TGTGCCAGCAGTGAAGGTTCCGGGGAGGTTTCACCCCTCCACTTT.

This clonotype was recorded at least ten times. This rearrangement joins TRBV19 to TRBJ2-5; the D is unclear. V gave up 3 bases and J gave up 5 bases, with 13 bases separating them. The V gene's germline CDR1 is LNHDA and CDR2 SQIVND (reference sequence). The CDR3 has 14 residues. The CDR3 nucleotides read TGTGCCAGTAGTATCGACCCCCTCCGGGAGACCCAGTACTTC. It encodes CASSIDPLRETQYF.